This TCR beta chain was recovered during a study of blood T cell repertoires in COVID-19. Germline V gene lookup returns CDR1 SGHVS and CDR2 FQNEAQ. This CDR3 spans 11 amino acids. With 3 bases removed from V and 11 bases from J, the gap between germline ends came to 10 bases. Data came from immunoSEQ multiplex PCR; TCRdb stores just in-frame clones and leaves some out. The top ten hold more than 3% of the sample, which has under 200,000 clones, roughly nine tenths seen once. The gene calls are TRBV7-8 and TRBJ1-1; the D is unclear. The sequence was collected from a man between 65 and 79 years old with acute or convalescent COVID-19. Specimen: peripheral blood. CDR3 in amino acids: CASSLGVFAFF. DNA of the CDR3: TGTGCCAGCAGCTTGGGAGTCTTTGCTTTCTTT.